Listed here is a single TCR beta chain. This sample is drawn from a study of blood T cell repertoires in COVID-19. Overall study: Collection of acute and convalescent COVID-19 samples took place in the United States, Italy and Spain. From T cells, B-cell-depleted T cells, or PBMCs came the material, which was cDNA or gDNA.

Trimming cost V 5 bases and J 10 bases; bases outside gene matches: 7. This CDR3 is 12 amino acids long. Looked up from germline, CDR1 is KGHSH and CDR2 is LQKENI. The table came from immunoSEQ multiplex PCR; TCRdb's copy has only in-frame clones and leaves some out. The sample lists more than 350,000 clones; just under 90% were seen once. Participant-reported clinical history was the basis for cohort assignment. Each recovered donor of Cohort 3 presented with two negative PCRs, clearance, or symptom resolution. The TCR comes from a woman in her fifties or sixties who had recovered from COVID-19. The material sequenced was PBMCs or T cells enriched from blood (not recorded which). The rearrangement uses TRBV18 and TRBJ1-1, with 7 bases aligning to TRBD1. CDR3 bases: TGTGCCAGCTCATATGGACAGGCCGGAGCTTTCTTT. This sequence encodes CASSYGQAGAFF.